One and the same sample provided the 22 T cell receptor beta chains below, sequenced in a study of T cell responses to AZD1222 COVID-19 vaccine. Sequenced by immunoSEQ multiplex PCR; TCRdb stores in-frame clones only, minus some. The data show 160,000 or so clones, approximately 91% seen once. Sequences were derived from peripheral blood, sampled after recovery from COVID-19. The receptors were gathered from an adult who had recovered from COVID-19.

This clone appeared once. This chain joins TRBV27 and TRBJ1-5; no clear D gene. The CDR3 sequence is 19 residues long. Germline V CDR1 and CDR2: MNHEY, SMNVEV (reference sequence). V was clipped by 0 bases and J by 0 bases, with 18 bases between them. In nucleotides, the CDR3 is TGTGCCAGCAGTTTATCGGCGGATCGTACCCCCTATAGCAATCAGCCCCAGCATTTT. This translates into CASSLSADRTPYSNQPQHF.

The chain couples TRBV7-6 to TRBJ2-1; 10 bases map to TRBD2. The V segment lost 4 bases and the J segment 2 bases; nucleotides outside the gene matches: 2. Germline V gives CDR1 SGHVS, CDR2 FNYEAQ. CDR3 length: 15 amino acids. CDR3 nucleotides: TGTGCCAGCAGCTATAGCGGGAGGCCCTACAATGAGCAGTTCTTC. Protein sequence: CASSYSGRPYNEQFF.

This clone appeared once. The V and J genes are TRBV7-6 and TRBJ2-3, with 7 bases matching TRBD2. The CDR3 loop spans 16 amino acids. The germline CDR1 and CDR2 sequences are SGHVS and FNYEAQ. With V trimmed by 1 base and J by 8 bases, 12 bases remained unmatched. In DNA form, the CDR3 reads TGTGCCAGCAGCTTAGGCGGGAGTGGCCCGGGGGGTACGCAGTATTTT. Translated, it gives CASSLGGSGPGGTQYF.

CDR3 in DNA: TGTGCCAGCAGCCAATTTCCCAAAGACACCCGAGGGTACGAGCAGTACTTC. Protein: CASSQFPKDTRGYEQYF. This rearrangement joins TRBV14 to TRBJ2-7; the D gene is possibly TRBD2 (5 bases). CDR1 is SGHDN and CDR2 is FVKESK in the germline V gene. The CDR3 is made up of 17 amino acids. The germline V and J ends were trimmed by 2 bases and 4 bases, with 21 bases remaining between them.

The rearrangement uses TRBV9 and TRBJ1-4; 8 nucleotides match TRBD1. Germline CDR1 reads SGDLS; CDR2 reads YYNGEE. The CDR3 extends over 15 amino acids. Trimming took 4 bases from V and 5 from J; bases not matched to a gene: 7. The CDR3 is CASSPTGGANEKLFF. CDR3 bases: TGTGCCAGCAGCCCCACAGGGGGAGCCAATGAAAAACTGTTTTTT.

About this clone itself: An end of the junction does not agree with germline; a read error may underlie this. J is TRBJ2-7 and V is TRBV23-1; 8 nucleotides align to TRBD1. TRBV23-1 is recorded as an ORF, its role being uncertain. The CDR3 length is 12 residues. The chain's CDR3 is CASSHWRTGLNF. The DNA for the CDR3 is TGCGCCAGCAGTCACTGGCGGACAGGGCTCAACTTC.

V and J are TRBV7-7 and TRBJ2-2; 8 bases are shared with TRBD1. This CDR3 is built from 13 residues. Germline lookup yields CDR1 SSHAT and CDR2 FNYEAQ (reference sequence). Trimming at V came to 6 bases and at J to 6 bases, leaving 3 bases not matched to a gene. The CDR3 reads CASSSTGAGELFF. In DNA form, the CDR3 reads TGTGCCAGCAGTTCGACAGGGGCCGGGGAGCTGTTTTTT. Full variable domain (outside the CDR3, taken from reference TRBV7-7 and TRBJ2-2): GAGVSQSPRYKVTKRGQDVTLRCDPISSHATLYWYQQALGQGPEFLTYFNYEAQPDKSGLPSDRFSAERPEGSISTLTIQRTEQRDSAMYRCASSSTGAGELFFGEGSRLTVL.

The V call is TRBV24-1, the J call TRBJ2-1; perhaps D is TRBD1 or TRBD2 (7 bases each). Germline CDR1 and CDR2: KGHDR and SFDVKD. This CDR3 region has 14 residues. Trimming took off 6 bases at V and 7 bases at J, with 15 bases between the two ends. The CDR3 DNA reads TGTGCCACCAGTTTTGGGCAGGGGGGGAATGAGCAGTTCTTC. It yields the protein CATSFGQGGNEQFF.

This clone has a single count. The J gene is TRBJ2-7, the V gene TRBV11-2; D might be TRBD1 or TRBD2, each matching 6 bases. V was shortened by 5 bases and J by 2 bases, with 16 bases between the two germline ends. This CDR3 spans 15 amino acids. Germline V gene sequence: CDR1 SGHAT, CDR2 FQNNGV. The DNA of the CDR3 is TGTGCCAGCAGCCCTGGAGGGGGGAAGCCCTACGAGCAGTACTTC. It translates to CASSPGGGKPYEQYF.

This clone came up a few times. The chain joins TRBV10-3 to TRBJ1-2, with 8 bases identical to TRBD1. V lost 4 bases and J lost 0; bases outside the gene matches: 7. The CDR3 contains 16 residues. Germline V gives CDR1 ENHRY, CDR2 SYGVKD. CDR3 sequence: CAISGDRTLSNYGYTF. CDR3 in DNA: TGTGCCATCAGTGGGGACAGGACACTGTCTAACTATGGCTACACCTTC.

The chain carries TRBV7-2 and TRBJ1-3, with D unresolved. Germline V lookup: CDR1 SGHTA, CDR2 FQGNSA. V was shortened by 5 bases and J by 0 bases, with 5 bases between the two germline ends. This CDR3 region has 13 residues. CDR3 sequence reads: CASSRYSGNTIYF. CDR3 DNA sequence: TGTGCCAGCAGCCGCTACTCTGGAAACACCATATATTTT. Together with reference TRBV7-2 and TRBJ1-3, the CDR3 gives the full variable domain: GAGVSQSPSNKVTEKGKDVELRCDPISGHTALYWYRQSLGQGLEFLIYFQGNSAPDKSGLPSDRFSAERTGGSVSTLTIQRTQQEDSAVYLCASSRYSGNTIYFGEGSWLTVV.

This rearrangement joins TRBV5-8 to TRBJ1-1, with 8 bases that match TRBD1. Looked up from germline, CDR1 is SGHTS and CDR2 is YDEGEE. V was pared by 4 bases and J by 7 bases, with 6 bases of the junction left unmatched. The CDR3 runs to 13 residues. CDR3 bases: TGTGCCAGCAGCCGGACAGGGAATTTTGAAGCTTTCTTT. Translation gives CASSRTGNFEAFF. Complete variable domain (other parts from reference TRBV5-8 and TRBJ1-1): EAGVTQSPTHLIKTRGQQATLRCSPISGHTSVYWYQQALGLGLQFLLWYDEGEERNRGNFPPRFSGRQFPNYSSELNVNALELEDSALYLCASSRTGNFEAFFGQGTRLTVV.

The gene calls are TRBV6-5 and TRBJ2-7; D unresolved. This CDR3 is 12 amino acids long. Germline CDR1 reads MNHEY; CDR2 reads SVGAGI. V was pared by 8 bases and J by 4 bases, with 12 bases between. CDR3 sequence reads: CASAAVGYEQYF. CDR3 nucleotide sequence: TGTGCCAGCGCCGCAGTGGGATACGAGCAGTACTTC.

The rearrangement uses TRBV4-3 and TRBJ2-2; 7 nucleotides line up with TRBD1. Trimming at V came to 4 bases and at J to 4 bases, leaving 6 bases not matched to a gene. CDR3 length equals 15 residues. Per the germline V gene, CDR1 is LGHNA and CDR2 is YSLEER. CDR3 sequence reads: CASSPSDRATGELFF. CDR3 coding DNA: TGCGCCAGCAGCCCCTCCGACAGGGCCACCGGGGAGCTGTTTTTT.

The chain recombines TRBV6-4 with TRBJ1-2; D is uncertain. This CDR3 contains 14 residues. CDR1 is MRHNA, CDR2 SNTAGT, per germline. Trimming removed 6 bases at V and 4 bases at J, with 15 bases between. DNA of the CDR3: TGTGCCAGCAGAACGGGCCCGGGCGGCTATGGCTACACCTTC. Translating gives CASRTGPGGYGYTF.

The DNA for the CDR3 is TGTGCCAGCAGTTCAACGGTCCGTGGAAACACCATATATTTT. Its protein is CASSSTVRGNTIYF. The rearrangement links TRBV7-9 to TRBJ1-3, with D unresolved. The CDR3 contains 14 residues. Germline CDR1 is SEHNR and CDR2 is FQNEAQ (reference sequence). V lost 6 bases and J 3 bases, leaving 12 bases between the germline ends.

This clone appeared once. Compared with germline, one end of the junction differs, possibly owing to a read error. The chain joins TRBV15 to TRBJ2-2, with 9 bases identical to TRBD1. The CDR3 covers 15 residues. The V gene's germline CDR1 is LNHNV and CDR2 YYDKDF (reference sequence). CDR3 residues: CVTSRVGQGTGELFF. The CDR3 DNA is TGTGTCACCAGCAGAGTGGGACAGGGTACCGGGGAGCTGTTTTTT. Using reference TRBV15 and TRBJ2-2 for the parts outside the CDR3, the full variable domain is DAMVIQNPRYQVTQFGKPVTLSCSQTLNHNVMYWYQQKSSQAPKLLFHYYDKDFNNEADTPDNFQSRRPNTSFCFLDIRSPGLGDTAMYLCVTSRVGQGTGELFFGEGSRLTVL.

This sequence joins TRBV7-2 and TRBJ2-2, with 7 bases lining up with TRBD1. Germline values: CDR1 SGHTA, CDR2 FQGNSA. CDR3 size: 16 residues. The trim removed 4 bases at V and 2 bases at J, leaving 7 bases unmatched. The CDR3: CASSSKGAANTGELFF. The CDR3 coding sequence is TGTGCCAGCAGCTCCAAGGGGGCAGCTAACACCGGGGAGCTGTTTTTT.

The chain recombines TRBV11-2 with TRBJ2-7; TRBD2 matches 7 bases. The trim removed 3 bases at V and 2 bases at J, leaving 7 bases unmatched. The CDR3 is 15 residues long. Germline V lookup: CDR1 SGHAT, CDR2 FQNNGV. The CDR3 nucleotides are TGTGCCAGCAGCTTGGAGTCTAGCGGAACCTACGAGCAGTACTTC. Its translation: CASSLESSGTYEQYF.

The J gene is TRBJ2-7, the V gene TRBV11-1; 9 bases line up with TRBD1. Per the germline V gene, CDR1 is SGHAT and CDR2 is FQDESV (reference sequence). Germline trimming cut 5 bases from V and 2 bases from J; bases unmatched to any gene: 10. The CDR3 length is 16 residues. The CDR3 loop is CASSGPGQGSPYEQYF. CDR3 in DNA: TGTGCCAGCAGCGGTCCGGGACAGGGTTCCCCCTACGAGCAGTACTTC.

The V and J genes are TRBV9 and TRBJ2-1, with D maybe TRBD2 (5 bases). Germline CDR1 SGDLS, CDR2 YYNGEE. The CDR3 is made up of 14 amino acids. Trimming removed 0 bases from V and 3 bases from J, with 7 bases in between. The CDR3 sequence: CASSVGGGYNEQFF. The CDR3 DNA follows: TGTGCCAGCAGCGTAGGAGGAGGCTACAATGAGCAGTTCTTC.

The CDR3 here is CASSLSPRELFF. The CDR3 DNA reads as TGTGCCAGCAGTTTATCTCCCCGAGAACTGTTTTTT. The chain carries TRBV28 and TRBJ1-4; D is unclear. CDR1 MDHEN and CDR2 SYDVKM come from the germline V gene. Trimming stripped 1 base from V and 12 bases from J, with 9 bases between. This CDR3 comprises 12 residues.